This is a list of T cell receptor beta chains from one sample in a study of T cells in Graves' hyperthyroidism and ophthalmopathy. TCRdb ran MiXCR on the multiplex PCR reads and lists one entry per CDR3 protein. The sample lists about 590,000 distinct CDR3 sequences; around 16% were seen once. Sequenced material: blood. The receptors here all came from a woman in her twenties or thirties with Graves' hyperthyroidism. CDR3s include the opening cysteine and the closing phenylalanine or tryptophan. The D gene is left open where the match is weak. Size values are once, few and many counts, or a class for expanded clones, and some rows have none.

V	D	size	J	DNA	CDR3
TRBV11-3	NA	many	TRBJ2-1	TGTGCCAGCAGCGGGGGTGGGAATGAGCAGTTCTTC	CASSGGGNEQFF
TRBV9	TRBD2	NA	TRBJ2-7	TGTGCCAGCAGCGTAGGCGGGAGCTTCTACGAGCAGTACTTC	CASSVGGSFYEQYF
TRBV12-3/TRBV12-4	NA	many	TRBJ1-2	TGTGCCAGCAGTTTAGTCCTCGGGGGATCTGGCTACACCTTC	CASSLVLGGSGYTF
TRBV18	NA	many	TRBJ1-1	TGTGCCAGCTCACCTTTACCATCGGACACTGAAGCTTTCTTT	CASSPLPSDTEAFF
TRBV30	TRBD2	many	TRBJ2-7	TGTGCCTGGAGGGAGCGGGAGGGCCGGTACGAGCAGTACTTC	CAWREREGRYEQYF
TRBV6-1	NA	many	TRBJ2-5	TGTGCCAGCAGCCGGACCCGCACGGAGACCCAGTACTTC	CASSRTRTETQYF
TRBV19	NA	NA	TRBJ2-1	TGTGCCAGTAGTATTCAGGACCGATACAATGAGCAGTTCTTC	CASSIQDRYNEQFF
TRBV12-3/TRBV12-4	NA	many	TRBJ1-1	TGTGCCAGCAGTCCCGGGTGGAACACTGAAGCTTTCTTT	CASSPGWNTEAFF
TRBV7-9	TRBD1	NA	TRBJ2-7	TGTGCCAGCAGCCAAGATAGGGGGACAGGGCCCTACGAGCAGTACTTC	CASSQDRGTGPYEQYF
TRBV4-1	NA	NA	TRBJ2-7	TGCGCCAGCAGCCAAGGTCCACCCTACGAGCAGTACTTC	CASSQGPPYEQYF